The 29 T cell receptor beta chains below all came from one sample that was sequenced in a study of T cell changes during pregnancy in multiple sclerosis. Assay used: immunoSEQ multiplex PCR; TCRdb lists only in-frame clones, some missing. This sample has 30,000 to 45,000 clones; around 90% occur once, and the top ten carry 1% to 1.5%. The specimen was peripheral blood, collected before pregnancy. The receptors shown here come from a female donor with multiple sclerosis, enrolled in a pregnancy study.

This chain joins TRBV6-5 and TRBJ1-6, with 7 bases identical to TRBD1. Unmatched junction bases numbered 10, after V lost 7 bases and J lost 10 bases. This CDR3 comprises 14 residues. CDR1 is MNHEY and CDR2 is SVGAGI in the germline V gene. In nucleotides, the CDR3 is TGTGCCAGCACCCGACAGGGAATAAGATCACCCCTCCACTTT. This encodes CASTRQGIRSPLHF.

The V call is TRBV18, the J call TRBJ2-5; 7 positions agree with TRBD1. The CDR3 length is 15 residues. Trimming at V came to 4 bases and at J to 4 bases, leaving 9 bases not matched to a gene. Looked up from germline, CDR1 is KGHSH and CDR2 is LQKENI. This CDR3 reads CASSLKTDRTETQYF. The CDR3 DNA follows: TGTGCCAGCTCACTAAAAACGGACAGGACAGAGACCCAGTACTTC.

The CDR3 loop is CSVEGGSGSSYNEQFF. CDR3 in DNA: TGCAGCGTTGAAGGGGGTAGCGGGAGCTCCTACAATGAGCAGTTCTTC. This chain connects TRBV29-1 to TRBJ2-1; 9 bases agree with TRBD2. Germline values: CDR1 SQVTM, CDR2 ANQGSEA. This CDR3 spans 16 amino acids. The J segment lost 0 bases and the V segment lost 1 base, leaving 4 bases of the junction unmatched.

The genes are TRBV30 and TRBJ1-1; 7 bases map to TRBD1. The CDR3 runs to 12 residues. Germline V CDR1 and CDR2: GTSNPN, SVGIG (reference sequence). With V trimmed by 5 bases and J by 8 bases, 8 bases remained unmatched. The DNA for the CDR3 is TGTGCCTGGGCAACAGGGGAAGGGGAAGCTTTCTTT. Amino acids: CAWATGEGEAFF. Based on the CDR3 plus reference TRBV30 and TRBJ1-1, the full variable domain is SQTIHQWPATLVQPVGSPLSLECTVEGTSNPNLYWYRQAAGRGLQLLFYSVGIGQISSEVPQNLSASRPQDRQFILSSKKLLLSDSGFYLCAWATGEGEAFFGQGTRLTVV.

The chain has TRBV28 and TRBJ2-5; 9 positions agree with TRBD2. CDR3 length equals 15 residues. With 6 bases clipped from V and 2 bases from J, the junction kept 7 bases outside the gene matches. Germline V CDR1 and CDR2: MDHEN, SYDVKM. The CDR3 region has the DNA TGTGCCAGCAGCCACCGACTAGCGGAACAAGAGACCCAGTACTTC. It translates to CASSHRLAEQETQYF.

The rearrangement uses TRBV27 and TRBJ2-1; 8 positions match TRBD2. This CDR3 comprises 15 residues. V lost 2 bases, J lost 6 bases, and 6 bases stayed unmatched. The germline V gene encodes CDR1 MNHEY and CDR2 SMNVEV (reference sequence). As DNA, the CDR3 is TGTGCCAGCAGTTTACGTCCGGGAGGGCCCAATGAGCAGTTCTTC. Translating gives CASSLRPGGPNEQFF.

In DNA, the CDR3 is TGTGCCAGCAGCCCCAGTGCGGCTAGCGGACAAGAGACCCAGTACTTC. Amino acid sequence: CASSPSAASGQETQYF. This sequence joins TRBV7-2 and TRBJ2-5; 7 positions agree with TRBD2. The CDR3 spans 16 residues. Germline lookup yields CDR1 SGHTA and CDR2 FQGNSA. Trimming took 5 bases from V and 2 from J; bases not matched to a gene: 11.

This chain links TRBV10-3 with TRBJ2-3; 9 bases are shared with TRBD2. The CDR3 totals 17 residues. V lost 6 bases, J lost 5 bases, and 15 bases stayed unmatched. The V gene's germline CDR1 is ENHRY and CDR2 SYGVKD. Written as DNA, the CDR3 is TGTGCCATCAGGGACTTGATGGCGGGAGGGCCAATAGATACGCAGTATTTT. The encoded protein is CAIRDLMAGGPIDTQYF.

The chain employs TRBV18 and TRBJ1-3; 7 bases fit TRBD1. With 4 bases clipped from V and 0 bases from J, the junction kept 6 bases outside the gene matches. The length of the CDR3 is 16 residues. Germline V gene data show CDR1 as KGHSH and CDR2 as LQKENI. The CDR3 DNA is TGTGCCAGCTCACTCGACAGGGCCAGCTCTGGAAACACCATATATTTT. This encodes CASSLDRASSGNTIYF.

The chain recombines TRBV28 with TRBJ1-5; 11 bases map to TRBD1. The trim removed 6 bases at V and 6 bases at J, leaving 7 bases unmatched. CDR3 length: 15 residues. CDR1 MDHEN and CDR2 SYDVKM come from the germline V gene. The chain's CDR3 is CASRRTGTGGQPQHF. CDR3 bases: TGTGCCAGCAGACGGACCGGGACAGGGGGTCAGCCCCAGCATTTT.

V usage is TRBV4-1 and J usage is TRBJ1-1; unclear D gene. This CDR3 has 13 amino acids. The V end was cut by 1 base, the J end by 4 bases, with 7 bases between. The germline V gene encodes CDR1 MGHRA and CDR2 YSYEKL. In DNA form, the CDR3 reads TGCGCCAGCAGCCAAGTAAGGAGCACTGAAGCTTTCTTT. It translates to CASSQVRSTEAFF.

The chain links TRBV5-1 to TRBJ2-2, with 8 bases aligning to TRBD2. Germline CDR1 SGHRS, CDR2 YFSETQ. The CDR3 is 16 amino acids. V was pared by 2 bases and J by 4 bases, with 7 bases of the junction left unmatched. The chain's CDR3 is CASSFKREWGTGELFF. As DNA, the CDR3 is TGCGCCAGCAGCTTTAAGCGGGAGTGGGGCACCGGGGAGCTGTTTTTT.

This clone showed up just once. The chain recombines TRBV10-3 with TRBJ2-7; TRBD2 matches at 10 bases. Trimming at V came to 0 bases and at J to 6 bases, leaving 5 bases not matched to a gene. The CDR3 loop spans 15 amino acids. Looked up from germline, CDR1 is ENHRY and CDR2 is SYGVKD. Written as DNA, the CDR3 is TGTGCCATCAGTGAGTCCTACGGGACTAGCGCCGAGCAGTACTTC. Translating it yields CAISESYGTSAEQYF.

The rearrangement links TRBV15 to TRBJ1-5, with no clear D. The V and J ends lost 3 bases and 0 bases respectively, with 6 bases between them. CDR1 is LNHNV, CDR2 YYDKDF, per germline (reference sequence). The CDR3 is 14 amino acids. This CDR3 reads CATSSQYSNQPQHF. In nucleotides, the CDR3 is TGTGCCACCAGCAGCCAGTATAGCAATCAGCCCCAGCATTTT.

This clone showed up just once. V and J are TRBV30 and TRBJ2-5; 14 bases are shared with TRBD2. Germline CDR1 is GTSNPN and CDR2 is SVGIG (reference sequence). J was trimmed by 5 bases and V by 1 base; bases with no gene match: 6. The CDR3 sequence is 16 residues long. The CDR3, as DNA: TGTGCCTGGAGTGCTCCGGGACTAGCGGGAGACGAGACCCAGTACTTC. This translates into CAWSAPGLAGDETQYF.

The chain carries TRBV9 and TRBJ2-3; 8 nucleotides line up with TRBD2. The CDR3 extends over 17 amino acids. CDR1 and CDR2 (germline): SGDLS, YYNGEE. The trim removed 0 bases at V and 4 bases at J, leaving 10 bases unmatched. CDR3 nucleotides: TGTGCCAGCAGCGTAGCGGTGAGCGGGAGAGGGGCAGATACGCAGTATTTT. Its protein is CASSVAVSGRGADTQYF.

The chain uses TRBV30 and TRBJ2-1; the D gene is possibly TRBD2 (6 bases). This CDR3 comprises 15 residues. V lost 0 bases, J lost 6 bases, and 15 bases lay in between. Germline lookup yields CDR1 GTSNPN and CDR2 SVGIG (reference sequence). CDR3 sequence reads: CAWSVRGSLINEQFF. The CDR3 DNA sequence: TGTGCCTGGAGTGTACGGGGGTCTCTAATCAATGAGCAGTTCTTC.

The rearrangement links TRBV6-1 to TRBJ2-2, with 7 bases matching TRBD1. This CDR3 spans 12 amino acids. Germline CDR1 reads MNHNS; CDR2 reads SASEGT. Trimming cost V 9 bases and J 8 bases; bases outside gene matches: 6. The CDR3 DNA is TGTGCCAGTAACAGGGGAAGGGGGGAGCTGTTTTTT. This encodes CASNRGRGELFF.

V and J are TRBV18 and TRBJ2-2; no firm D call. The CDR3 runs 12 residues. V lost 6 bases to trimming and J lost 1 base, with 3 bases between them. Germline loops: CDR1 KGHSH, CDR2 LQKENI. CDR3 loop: CASSRNTGELFF. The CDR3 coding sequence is TGTGCCAGCTCCCGGAACACCGGGGAGCTGTTTTTT.

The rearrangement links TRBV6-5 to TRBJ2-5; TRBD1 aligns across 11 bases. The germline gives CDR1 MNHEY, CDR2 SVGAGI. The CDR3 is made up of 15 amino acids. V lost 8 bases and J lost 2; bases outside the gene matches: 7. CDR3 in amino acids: CASRWTGGKQETQYF. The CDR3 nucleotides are TGTGCCAGCCGATGGACAGGGGGCAAACAAGAGACCCAGTACTTC.

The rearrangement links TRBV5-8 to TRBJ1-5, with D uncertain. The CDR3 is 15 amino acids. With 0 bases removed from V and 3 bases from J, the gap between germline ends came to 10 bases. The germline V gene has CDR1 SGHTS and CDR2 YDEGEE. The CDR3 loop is CASSLGLQYNQPQHF. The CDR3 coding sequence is TGTGCCAGCAGCTTGGGTCTACAGTACAATCAGCCCCAGCATTTT.

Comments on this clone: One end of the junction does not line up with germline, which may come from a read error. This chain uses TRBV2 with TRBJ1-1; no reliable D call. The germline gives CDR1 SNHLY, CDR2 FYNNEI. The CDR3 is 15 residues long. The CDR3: CAGSETLFRESEAFF. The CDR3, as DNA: TGTGCCGGCAGTGAAACACTATTCCGGGAGTCTGAAGCTTTCTTT.

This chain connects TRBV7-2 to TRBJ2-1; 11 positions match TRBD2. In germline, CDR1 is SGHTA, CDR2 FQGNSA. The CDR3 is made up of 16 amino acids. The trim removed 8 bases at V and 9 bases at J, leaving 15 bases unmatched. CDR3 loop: CASGTGASGRWVEQFF. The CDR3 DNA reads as TGTGCCAGCGGTACAGGGGCTAGCGGGAGGTGGGTTGAGCAGTTCTTC.

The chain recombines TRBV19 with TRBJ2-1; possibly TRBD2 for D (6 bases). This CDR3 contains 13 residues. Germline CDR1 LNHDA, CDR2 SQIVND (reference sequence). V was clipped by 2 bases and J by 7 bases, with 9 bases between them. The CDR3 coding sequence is TGTGCCAGTAGTATAAATCGGGAGAATGAGCAGTTCTTC. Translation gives CASSINRENEQFF.

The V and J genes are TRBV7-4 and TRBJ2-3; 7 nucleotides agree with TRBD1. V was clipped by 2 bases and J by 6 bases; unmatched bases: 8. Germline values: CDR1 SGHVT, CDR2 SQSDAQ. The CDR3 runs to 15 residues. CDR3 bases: TGTGCCAGCAGCTTAAGGCTGGGACAGACCGATACGCAGTATTTT. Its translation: CASSLRLGQTDTQYF.

CDR3 amino acids: CAISPAITSGRGPGTGELFF. CDR3 DNA: TGTGCCATCAGCCCTGCCATTACTAGCGGGAGGGGCCCGGGCACCGGGGAGCTGTTTTTT. The J gene is TRBJ2-2, the V gene TRBV10-3; 13 nucleotides agree with TRBD2. There are 20 residues in the CDR3. Germline V gene lookup returns CDR1 ENHRY and CDR2 SYGVKD. Trimming took 6 bases from V and 4 from J; bases not matched to a gene: 17.

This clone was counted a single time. CDR3 amino acids: CASSGTSEEYF. CDR3 nucleotides: TGTGCCAGCAGCGGCACTAGCGAAGAGTACTTC. The chain uses TRBV5-4 and TRBJ2-5; TRBD2 aligns across 7 bases. CDR3 length equals 11 residues. CDR1 is SGHNT and CDR2 is YYREEE in the germline V gene (reference sequence). J lost 12 bases, V lost 4 bases, and 6 bases had no gene match.

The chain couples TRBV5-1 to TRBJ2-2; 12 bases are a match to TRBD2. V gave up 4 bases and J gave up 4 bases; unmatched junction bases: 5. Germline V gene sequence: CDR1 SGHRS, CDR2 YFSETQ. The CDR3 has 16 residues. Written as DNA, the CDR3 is TGCGCCAGCAGCCGACTAGCGGGAGTTGCCACCGGGGAGCTGTTTTTT. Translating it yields CASSRLAGVATGELFF.

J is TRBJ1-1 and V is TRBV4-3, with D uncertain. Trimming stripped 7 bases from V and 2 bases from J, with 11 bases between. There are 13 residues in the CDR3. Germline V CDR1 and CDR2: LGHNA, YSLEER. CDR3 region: CASTGRYNTEAFF. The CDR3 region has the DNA TGCGCCAGCACCGGCAGGTACAACACTGAAGCTTTCTTT.